This is a list of T cell receptor beta chains from one sample in a study of tumor-infiltrating lymphocytes in primary liver carcinoma. From the multiplex PCR reads, TCRdb called clonotypes with MiXCR, one entry per CDR3 protein. The sample comprises over 250,000 distinct CDR3 sequences, around three fifths of which are singletons, and 17% rests with the top ten. The sample was peripheral blood. Receptors were obtained from a woman in her thirties with primary liver carcinoma and hepatitis B virus infection. The conserved cysteine and the conserved F or W are not part of the CDR3 here. Each record gives: J gene, V gene, CDR3 protein.

j_gene: TRBJ2-7
v_gene: TRBV4-1
CDR3aa: ASSQCEGASHEQY

j_gene: TRBJ2-7
v_gene: TRBV11-2
CDR3aa: ASSLTDGAYEQC

j_gene: TRBJ2-1
v_gene: TRBV5-4
CDR3aa: ASSGWTGGNEQF

j_gene: TRBJ1-5
v_gene: TRBV6-6
CDR3aa: ASRGQQGYSNKPQH

j_gene: TRBJ1-1
v_gene: TRBV4-3
CDR3aa: ASSQATGGASEAF

j_gene: TRBJ2-1
v_gene: TRBV6-2/TRBV6-3
CDR3aa: ASSINYGEHF

j_gene: TRBJ1-3
v_gene: TRBV11-2
CDR3aa: ASSLGTSVGNTIC

j_gene: TRBJ2-7
v_gene: TRBV10-2
CDR3aa: ASSSSGPYEQC

j_gene: TRBJ2-1
v_gene: TRBV7-8
CDR3aa: ASSLKGGKGSYNEQF

j_gene: TRBJ1-6
v_gene: TRBV12-5
CDR3aa: ASGLQGAYNSPLH

j_gene: TRBJ2-1
v_gene: TRBV5-4
CDR3aa: ASSLARYSRGNEQF

j_gene: TRBJ2-2
v_gene: TRBV6-6
CDR3aa: ASRGGIRAGEPF

j_gene: TRBJ2-7
v_gene: TRBV12-3/TRBV12-4
CDR3aa: ASSFGDWEPP

j_gene: TRBJ1-1
v_gene: TRBV6-5
CDR3aa: ASSYRRTDEAF

j_gene: TRBJ2-2
v_gene: TRBV4-3
CDR3aa: ASSQADFNTGELF

j_gene: TRBJ2-1
v_gene: TRBV12-5
CDR3aa: ASGPSRLAGEDEQF

j_gene: TRBJ1-1
v_gene: TRBV6-4
CDR3aa: ASTSGRKEAF

j_gene: TRBJ2-1
v_gene: TRBV4-3
CDR3aa: ASSQDRVSGNEQF

j_gene: TRBJ2-2
v_gene: TRBV6-1
CDR3aa: ASRRLADNTGELF

j_gene: TRBJ2-3
v_gene: TRBV12-3/TRBV12-4
CDR3aa: ASSWTSGTLSDTQY

j_gene: TRBJ2-7
v_gene: TRBV7-9
CDR3aa: ASSLGGSNGEQY

j_gene: TRBJ2-7
v_gene: TRBV11-2
CDR3aa: ASSQRRGLYEQY

j_gene: TRBJ2-2
v_gene: TRBV6-2/TRBV6-3
CDR3aa: ASSYSNRILGRLYTGEPF

j_gene: TRBJ2-4
v_gene: TRBV10-3
CDR3aa: AISTQAGSDIQY

j_gene: TRBJ2-7
v_gene: TRBV11-3
CDR3aa: ASSLHGTRGYERY

j_gene: TRBJ1-4
v_gene: TRBV7-9
CDR3aa: ASSPWGETSNEKLF

j_gene: TRBJ1-1
v_gene: TRBV6-6
CDR3aa: ASSWGRDTEAF

j_gene: TRBJ2-3
v_gene: TRBV12-3/TRBV12-4
CDR3aa: ASSLQGTYTQY

j_gene: TRBJ2-1
v_gene: TRBV11-2
CDR3aa: AGSLDLGTGYYNEQF

j_gene: TRBJ2-5
v_gene: TRBV11-2
CDR3aa: ANSLGHLETQY

j_gene: TRBJ2-7
v_gene: TRBV12-5
CDR3aa: ASGFSGLSYEQY

j_gene: TRBJ2-1
v_gene: TRBV7-8
CDR3aa: ASSSRTSGRVNEQF

j_gene: TRBJ1-4
v_gene: TRBV5-6
CDR3aa: ASNSGGEKLF

j_gene: TRBJ2-3
v_gene: TRBV12-3/TRBV12-4
CDR3aa: ASSRLATGSEAQY

j_gene: TRBJ2-2
v_gene: TRBV11-2
CDR3aa: ASSYVGEGLSGELF

j_gene: TRBJ2-1
v_gene: TRBV7-9
CDR3aa: ASSLEGPGYSYNEQF

j_gene: TRBJ1-1
v_gene: TRBV7-8
CDR3aa: ANRRGTAEAF

j_gene: TRBJ2-3
v_gene: TRBV12-3/TRBV12-4
CDR3aa: ASSSTGATDTQY

j_gene: TRBJ2-7
v_gene: TRBV4-1
CDR3aa: VSSLGTRGYEQY

j_gene: TRBJ2-3
v_gene: TRBV11-2
CDR3aa: ATQSRVVAVTQY

j_gene: TRBJ2-1
v_gene: TRBV12-3/TRBV12-4
CDR3aa: ASSLRSGAYNEQF

j_gene: TRBJ1-4
v_gene: TRBV6-6
CDR3aa: ASSPIPGQGEEKLS

j_gene: TRBJ2-1
v_gene: TRBV5-6
CDR3aa: ASSREWDTVYNDQF

j_gene: TRBJ2-2
v_gene: TRBV29-1
CDR3aa: SATRNSNTGELF

j_gene: TRBJ2-3
v_gene: TRBV29-1
CDR3aa: SVEGSSSTDTQC

j_gene: TRBJ2-2
v_gene: TRBV6-6
CDR3aa: ASSSRSTGELF

j_gene: TRBJ2-2
v_gene: TRBV5-6
CDR3aa: ASRGPDRGPRELF

j_gene: TRBJ2-2
v_gene: TRBV28
CDR3aa: ASSLSVNTGELF

j_gene: TRBJ2-6
v_gene: TRBV7-9
CDR3aa: GVKGRQPSGANVLT

j_gene: TRBJ2-7
v_gene: TRBV5-5
CDR3aa: SSSTGTGLGEQY

j_gene: TRBJ1-1
v_gene: TRBV7-8
CDR3aa: ASKEASEDPEAF